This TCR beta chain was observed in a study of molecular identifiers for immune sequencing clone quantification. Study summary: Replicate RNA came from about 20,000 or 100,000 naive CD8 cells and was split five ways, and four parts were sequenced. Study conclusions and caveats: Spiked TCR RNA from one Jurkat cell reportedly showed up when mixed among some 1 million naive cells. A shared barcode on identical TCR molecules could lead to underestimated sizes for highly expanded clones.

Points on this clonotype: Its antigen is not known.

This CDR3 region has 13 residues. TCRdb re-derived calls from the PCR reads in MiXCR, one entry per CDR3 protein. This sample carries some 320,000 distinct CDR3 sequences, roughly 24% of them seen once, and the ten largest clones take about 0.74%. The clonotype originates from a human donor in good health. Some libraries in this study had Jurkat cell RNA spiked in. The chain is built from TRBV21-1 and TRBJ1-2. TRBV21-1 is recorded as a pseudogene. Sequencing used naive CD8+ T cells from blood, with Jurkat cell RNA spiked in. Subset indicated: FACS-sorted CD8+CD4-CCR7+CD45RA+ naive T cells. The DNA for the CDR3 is TGTGCCAGCAGCAAAAGGCGGAACTATGGCTACACCTTC. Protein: CASSKRRNYGYTF.